This T cell receptor beta chain is from a study of molecular identifiers for immune sequencing clone quantification. Germline assignment: CDR1 LNHDA and CDR2 SQIVND (reference sequence). V was shortened by 4 bases and J by 0 bases, with 10 bases between the two germline ends. The CDR3 runs to 15 residues. It was from around 18,000 to 910,000 sorted cells, with 10%, 30% or 50% RNA, that naive CD8 libraries came. The authors gated naive CD8 T cells as CD8+CD4-CCR7+CD45RA+ for sorting. Regarding the study as a whole: Highly expanded clone sizes could be underestimated by identical TCR molecules sharing a barcode.

TCRdb recomputed calls from the PCR reads with MiXCR, one row per CDR3 protein. This repertoire shows hundreds of thousands of distinct CDR3 sequences, about 25% found once; its top ten account for 0.7% to 0.95%. This clonotype was observed once. Its antigen is not known. The sequenced material came from naive CD8+ T cells from blood, with Jurkat cell RNA spiked in. As for subset: FACS-sorted CD8+CD4-CCR7+CD45RA+ naive T cells. The chain is built from TRBV19 and TRBJ1-5; D is ambiguous. The TCR sequence derives from a human donor in good health. Some libraries in this study had Jurkat cell RNA spiked in. CDR3 coding DNA: TGTGCCAGTAGTAGCGACGTCATTAGCAATCAGCCCCAGCATTTT. This sequence encodes CASSSDVISNQPQHF.